This entry concerns a single T cell receptor beta chain. Its cognate antigen is unknown. 5'RACE template switching with UMIs generated TCR beta cDNA. After re-calling the 5' RACE reads, TCRdb lists one entry per CDR3 protein, DNA absent. This repertoire includes some 110,000 distinct CDR3 sequences. This sample is drawn from a study of T cells expressing NK-cell markers. On the study more broadly: The study drew TCR beta repertoires from sorted CD3+CD56+NKG2C+, CD3+CD56+NKG2C- and CD3+CD56-NKG2C+ T cells. Seven donors tested HCMV-seropositive and one tested seronegative among the eight sequenced.

Germline values: CDR1 MNHEY, CDR2 SVGEGT. The CDR3 loop spans 14 amino acids. Study observations and caveats: About 1.0-8% of CD8+ T cells in over 5 donors belonged to dominant NKG2C+ clonotypes.

Source material: blood T cells: a sorted CD56 or NKG2C T cell subset, CD4+ or CD8+ T cells, or bulk PBMC T cells (not recorded which). The rearrangement uses TRBV6-2 or TRBV6-3 and TRBJ2-1; TCRdb outputs TRBD1, but without DNA this stays unchecked. This TCR was sampled from a woman aged 18-70 years in good health. CDR3 residues: CASKGQPIRNEQFF.